Below are 16 T cell receptor beta chains sequenced from a single sample in a study of blood T cells in healthy people across ages. Together with a sample-barcoded 5' primer, a J-beta primer mix was included in a second PCR lasting about 7 to 12 cycles. TCRdb recomputed calls from the 5' RACE reads with MiXCR, one row per CDR3 protein. Of 2 million or so distinct CDR3 sequences in the sample, roughly 50% were seen once. Specimen: blood. Receptors were obtained from a woman aged 40 to 55 in good health.

The chain carries TRBV29-1 and TRBJ1-6, with 8 bases aligning to TRBD1. The CDR3 is 13 residues long. V dropped 4 bases and J dropped 10; count of bases not matched to a gene: 6. The germline CDR1 and CDR2 sequences are SQVTM and ANQGSEA. The CDR3 region is CSVGTGLSSPLHF. As DNA, the CDR3 is TGCAGCGTTGGGACAGGGTTATCCTCACCCCTCCACTTT. Using reference TRBV29-1 and TRBJ1-6 for the parts outside the CDR3, the full variable domain is SAVISQKPSRDICQRGTSLTIQCQVDSQVTMMFWYRQQPGQSLTLIATANQGSEATYESGFVIDKFPISRPNLTFSTLTVSNMSPEDSSIYLCSVGTGLSSPLHFGNGTRLTVT.

This clonotype was observed a single time. The chain combines TRBV2 with TRBJ2-3; no reliable D call. Germline V gives CDR1 SNHLY, CDR2 FYNNEI. V lost 7 bases and J lost 0, with 11 bases in between. This CDR3 has 14 residues. The CDR3 nucleotides are TGTGCCAGCATGAACAGACCTAGCACAGATACGCAGTATTTT. Amino acid sequence: CASMNRPSTDTQYF.

This clonotype turned up a few times. This chain's CDR3 is CASSLRRTDTYEQYF. As DNA, the CDR3 is TGTGCCAGCAGCTTAAGGCGGACTGACACCTACGAGCAGTACTTC. The V gene is TRBV7-2, the J gene TRBJ2-7, with D maybe TRBD2 (5 bases). Per the germline V gene, CDR1 is SGHTA and CDR2 is FQGNSA. V was shortened by 2 bases and J by 2 bases, with 13 bases between the two germline ends. This CDR3 is 15 amino acids long.

A few counts support this clonotype. The rearrangement joins TRBV27 to TRBJ2-7; D is ambiguous. The CDR3 contains 15 residues. Germline loops: CDR1 MNHEY, CDR2 SMNVEV (reference sequence). Trimming took off 3 bases at V and 0 bases at J, with 12 bases between the two ends. CDR3 DNA sequence: TGTGCCAGCAGTTTCCATGACTCAAGCTCCTACGAGCAGTACTTC. The encoded protein is CASSFHDSSSYEQYF.

A few counts support this clonotype. This chain links TRBV20-1 with TRBJ1-2, with D possibly TRBD1 on 5 matching bases. From germline, CDR1 is DFQATT and CDR2 SNEGSKA (reference sequence). CDR3 length equals 14 residues. The V gene lost 3 bases and the J gene lost 2 bases, with 13 bases spanning the gap. The CDR3: CSASDGQGNYGYTF. The CDR3 DNA sequence: TGCAGTGCTAGTGACGGCCAGGGCAACTATGGCTACACCTTC.

V is TRBV20-1 and J is TRBJ2-7; 7 bases line up with TRBD2. CDR1 and CDR2 (germline): DFQATT, SNEGSKA (reference sequence). The CDR3 contains 15 residues. After removal of 4 bases from V and 3 bases from J, the junction contained 12 bases not matched to a gene. The CDR3 DNA is TGCAGTGCTACCAGGGTGGCGGGGGTGGGCTACGAGCAGTACTTC. Protein product: CSATRVAGVGYEQYF.

This clonotype has just a few counts. This chain connects TRBV5-1 to TRBJ1-2, with D perhaps TRBD1 (6 bases). CDR3 length: 13 residues. Trimming removed 4 bases at V and 4 bases at J, with 11 bases between. Germline V gene sequence: CDR1 SGHRS, CDR2 YFSETQ. CDR3 sequence (DNA): TGCGCCAGCAGCCCGGACAGTTTCTATGGCTACACCTTC. Amino acids: CASSPDSFYGYTF. The full variable domain, its missing parts supplied by reference TRBV5-1 and TRBJ1-2, is KAGVTQTPRYLIKTRGQQVTLSCSPISGHRSVSWYQQTPGQGLQFLFEYFSETQRNKGNFPGRFSGRQFSNSRSEMNVSTLELGDSALYLCASSPDSFYGYTFGSGTRLTVV.

In this sample, this clonotype turned up a few times. The CDR3 sequence is CASSAPGPGNTEAFF. In DNA form, the CDR3 reads TGTGCCAGCAGCGCCCCTGGACCGGGGAACACTGAAGCTTTCTTT. The chain combines TRBV9 with TRBJ1-1; D gene ambiguous. The CDR3 has 15 amino acids. Germline V gives CDR1 SGDLS, CDR2 YYNGEE. V was trimmed by 3 bases and J by 1 base, leaving 13 bases between them.

This sequence joins TRBV11-2 and TRBJ2-4; no firm D call. Trimming pared 5 bases from V and 2 bases from J, leaving 13 bases between. Germline V lookup: CDR1 SGHAT, CDR2 FQNNGV. This CDR3 region has 15 residues. DNA for the CDR3: TGTGCCAGCAGCCCCTCAGCGCGGACCAAAAACATTCAGTACTTC. Its protein product is CASSPSARTKNIQYF. The full variable domain, completed using reference TRBV11-2 and TRBJ2-4, is EAGVAQSPRYKIIEKRQSVAFWCNPISGHATLYWYQQILGQGPKLLIQFQNNGVVDDSQLPKDRFSAERLKGVDSTLKIQPAKLEDSAVYLCASSPSARTKNIQYFGAGTRLSVL.

This clonotype was picked up a small number of times. This sequence joins TRBV27 and TRBJ2-1; no definite D call. The CDR3 is 15 amino acids. CDR1 and CDR2 (germline): MNHEY, SMNVEV (reference sequence). With 3 bases removed from V and 1 base from J, the gap between germline ends came to 10 bases. The CDR3 nucleotides are TGTGCCAGCAGTTTGTCAGGAGAGTCCTACAATGAGCAGTTCTTC. Its translation: CASSLSGESYNEQFF.

J is TRBJ2-6 and V is TRBV28; no definite D call. The length of the CDR3 is 16 residues. Looked up from germline, CDR1 is MDHEN and CDR2 is SYDVKM. Trimming cost V 1 base and J 0 bases, with 7 bases left between them. CDR3: CASSLFVRSGANVLTF. CDR3 DNA: TGTGCCAGCAGTTTATTTGTCCGCTCTGGGGCCAACGTCCTGACTTTC.

The rearrangement joins TRBV5-1 to TRBJ1-2; D remains unclear. Trimming removed 0 bases from V and 8 bases from J, with 20 bases in between. Germline V lookup: CDR1 SGHRS, CDR2 YFSETQ. CDR3 length: 16 residues. CDR3 sequence reads: CASSLAVLGNSGGYTF. CDR3 DNA sequence: TGCGCCAGCAGCTTGGCCGTTTTGGGGAATTCAGGCGGCTACACCTTC.

This clonotype showed up just a few times. The CDR3 DNA reads as TGTGCCAGCAGACCGCAGGGGGCGATACCCTTCTACGAGCAGTACTTC. Amino acids: CASRPQGAIPFYEQYF. This chain links TRBV28 with TRBJ2-5, with 8 bases matching TRBD1. Near its end, the DNA agrees better with TRBJ2-7, so the J call may be wrong. Germline V lookup: CDR1 MDHEN, CDR2 SYDVKM. This CDR3 spans 16 amino acids.

The V call is TRBV6-5, the J call TRBJ2-5; 10 nucleotides match TRBD2. The CDR3 loop spans 15 amino acids. The V gene end was trimmed by 2 bases and the J gene end by 11 bases; junction bases not matched to a gene: 11. Germline lookup yields CDR1 MNHEY and CDR2 SVGAGI. The chain's CDR3 is CASSYVAGGNNEQYF. CDR3 nucleotide sequence: TGTGCCAGCAGTTACGTAGCGGGGGGAAACAATGAGCAGTACTTC.

The chain is built from TRBV6-5 and TRBJ1-6; D is undetermined. Germline V gene sequence: CDR1 MNHEY, CDR2 SVGAGI. This CDR3 has 15 residues. V was trimmed by 3 bases and J by 10 bases, leaving 16 bases between them. CDR3 sequence (DNA): TGTGCCAGCAGTTATGGCCCTCCCTACGGATCACCCCTCCACTTT. Translated: CASSYGPPYGSPLHF.

The chain combines TRBV13 with TRBJ2-1, with 12 bases matching TRBD2. J gave up 0 bases and V 0 bases, and 3 bases lay outside the gene matches. The CDR3 runs to 18 residues. The V gene's germline CDR1 is PRHDT and CDR2 FYEKMQ (reference sequence). The CDR3 nucleotides read TGTGCCAGCAGCTTAGGACTAGCGGGGGGACGCTCCTACAATGAGCAGTTCTTC. Amino acids: CASSLGLAGGRSYNEQFF.